Shown below are 11 T cell receptor beta chains from a single sample sequenced in a study of blood T cell repertoires in COVID-19. Sequenced by immunoSEQ multiplex PCR; TCRdb stores in-frame clones only, minus some. Among 200,000 to 250,000 clones listed, 84% were seen once. The sample taken for sequencing was peripheral blood. The receptor set was obtained from an elderly woman with COVID-19, enrolled during active disease.

The rearrangement joins TRBV2 to TRBJ2-1; 8 nucleotides agree with TRBD2. The CDR3 runs 14 residues. Trimming removed 9 bases from V and 3 bases from J; junction bases left unmatched: 7. Germline V gene sequence: CDR1 SNHLY, CDR2 FYNNEI. The CDR3 loop is CASRLALYYNEQFF. The DNA for the CDR3 is TGTGCCAGTCGACTAGCGCTTTACTACAATGAGCAGTTCTTC. Drawing the rest from reference TRBV2 and TRBJ2-1, the complete variable domain is EPEVTQTPSHQVTQMGQEVILRCVPISNHLYFYWYRQILGQKVEFLVSFYNNEISEKSEIFDDQFSVERPDGSNFTLKIRSTKLEDSAMYFCASRLALYYNEQFFGPGTRLTVL.

The rearrangement uses TRBV2 and TRBJ1-2; D gene uncertain. The CDR3 covers 14 residues. Between the trimmed V and J ends, which lost 7 bases and 5 bases, there was a span of 17 bases. Germline V lookup: CDR1 SNHLY, CDR2 FYNNEI. CDR3 in amino acids: CASIISQTGYGYTF. As DNA, the CDR3 is TGTGCCAGCATAATCAGCCAAACGGGATATGGCTACACCTTC.

The J gene is TRBJ1-1, the V gene TRBV11-1, with unresolved D. Trimming left V 2 bases short and J 1 base short, with 5 bases between. The CDR3 is 13 residues long. Per germline, CDR1 SGHAT and CDR2 FQDESV (reference sequence). Here the CDR3 DNA reads TGTGCCAGCAGCTTATTAGAGAACACTGAAGCTTTCTTT. It specifies CASSLLENTEAFF.

This clone was observed a few times. The rearrangement links TRBV12-3 or TRBV12-4 to TRBJ1-1; D may be TRBD1 (6 bases). This CDR3 spans 13 amino acids. Deletions cut 3 bases from V and 5 bases from J, with 10 bases between. In nucleotides, the CDR3 is TGTGCCAGCAGTTTCAGGGGTGGGACTGAAGCTTTCTTT. This encodes CASSFRGGTEAFF.

The J gene is TRBJ1-3, the V gene TRBV5-1; perhaps TRBD1 as D (6 bases). This CDR3 is built from 15 residues. Trimming pared 4 bases from V and 0 bases from J, leaving 11 bases between. Germline CDR1 and CDR2: SGHRS and YFSETQ. CDR3 in DNA: TGCGCCAGCAGCCCCCAGGGGCCCTCTGGAAACACCATATATTTT. It codes for CASSPQGPSGNTIYF.

The J gene is TRBJ1-1, the V gene TRBV24-1; D perhaps matches TRBD1 (6 bases). Per the germline V gene, CDR1 is KGHDR and CDR2 is SFDVKD. This CDR3 has 13 amino acids. V shed 8 bases and J shed 1 base, with 10 bases lying between them. The CDR3, as DNA: TGTGCCACCAAGGACAGTTCGAACACTGAAGCTTTCTTT. Amino acids: CATKDSSNTEAFF.

This clone was seen a single time. Other nucleotide sequences in the sample specify the same CDR3. The DNA for the CDR3 is TGTGCCAGCAGTTTGACAGGGAACACTGAAGCTTTCTTT. Its protein is CASSLTGNTEAFF. The V gene is TRBV6-5, the J gene TRBJ1-1; a possible D gene is TRBD1 (6 bases). The CDR3 length is 13 residues. Per germline, CDR1 MNHEY and CDR2 SVGAGI. With 4 bases removed from V and 1 base from J, the gap between germline ends came to 7 bases.

This clone was detected once. V and J are TRBV5-1 and TRBJ2-3, with D possibly TRBD1 on 5 matching bases. Germline-derived CDR1 and CDR2 are SGHRS and YFSETQ. The germline V and J ends were trimmed by 4 bases and 4 bases, with 13 bases remaining between them. The CDR3 totals 14 residues. The CDR3 coding sequence is TGCGCCAGCAGCGTAAGGGAAGGGGCAGATACGCAGTATTTT. Translating gives CASSVREGADTQYF.

There are a few counts of this clone. The V gene is TRBV18, the J gene TRBJ1-4; weak D call: TRBD1 (5 bases). The germline V and J ends were trimmed by 2 bases and 7 bases, with 14 bases remaining between them. The germline V gene encodes CDR1 KGHSH and CDR2 LQKENI. CDR3 length equals 15 residues. The CDR3 loop is CASSPNRGGSEKLFF. The CDR3 DNA is TGTGCCAGCTCACCAAATCGTGGGGGGAGTGAAAAACTGTTTTTT.

This clone was counted a few times. CDR3 loop: CASHPGYFEKLFF. The DNA for the CDR3 is TGTGCCAGCCATCCAGGGTATTTCGAAAAACTGTTTTTT. This sequence joins TRBV2 and TRBJ1-4; tentatively, D is TRBD1 (5 bases). Trimming removed 8 bases at V and 8 bases at J, with 15 bases between. The CDR3 is made up of 13 amino acids. The germline V gene encodes CDR1 SNHLY and CDR2 FYNNEI.

This clone appeared once. V is TRBV9 and J is TRBJ2-7; 10 nucleotides match TRBD1. V shed 4 bases, J shed 3 bases, and the junction held 4 bases outside the gene matches. Germline-derived CDR1 and CDR2 are SGDLS and YYNGEE. The CDR3 is 14 amino acids. In DNA, the CDR3 is TGTGCCAGCAGCCCGGACAGGGGGAGCTACGAGCAGTACTTC. It specifies CASSPDRGSYEQYF.